This T cell receptor (beta chain) was sequenced during a study of control samples from healthy donors and cancer patients. The V and J ends lost 7 bases and 8 bases respectively, with 8 bases between them. The CDR3 sequence is 11 residues long. Generated by immunoSEQ multiplex PCR, the TCRdb table keeps only in-frame clones and is missing some. The sample consists of some 95,000 clones, 88% of them appearing once. The chain joins TRBV12-3 or TRBV12-4 to TRBJ2-2; D gene unclear. The specimen was blood. This receptor was taken from a young man in good health. The CDR3 coding sequence is TGTGCCAGCAACCTACGGGGGGAGCTGTTTTTT. Translating gives CASNLRGELFF.